This TCR beta chain originates from a study of T cells after yellow fever vaccination. TCRdb ran MiXCR on the 5' RACE reads and lists one entry per CDR3 protein. The sample lists several thousand distinct CDR3 sequences; less than 4.5% were seen once. General study results and limits: Reappearance after the booster was seen for most primary-vaccination clones, at approximately 97% CD4 and 80% to 90% CD8.

This clonotype occurred many times. Germline V gives CDR1 WNHNN, CDR2 SYGVQD (reference sequence). This CDR3 contains 14 residues. Losses at the gene ends were 3 bases for V and 7 bases for J; bases not matched to a gene: 5. The chain employs TRBV10-1 and TRBJ2-1, with TRBD2 matching over 8 bases. Sequencing was performed on PBMCs, either bulk or a sorted T-cell subset (CD4+, CD8+, memory, or dextramer-sorted; not recorded which), taken 15 days after the yellow fever booster vaccination. The sequence was collected from a man aged 25 to 40 who received the YFV17D yellow fever vaccine. The CDR3 spells CASSDSGRSNEQFF. In DNA, the CDR3 is TGCGCCAGCAGTGACAGCGGGAGATCAAATGAGCAGTTCTTC.